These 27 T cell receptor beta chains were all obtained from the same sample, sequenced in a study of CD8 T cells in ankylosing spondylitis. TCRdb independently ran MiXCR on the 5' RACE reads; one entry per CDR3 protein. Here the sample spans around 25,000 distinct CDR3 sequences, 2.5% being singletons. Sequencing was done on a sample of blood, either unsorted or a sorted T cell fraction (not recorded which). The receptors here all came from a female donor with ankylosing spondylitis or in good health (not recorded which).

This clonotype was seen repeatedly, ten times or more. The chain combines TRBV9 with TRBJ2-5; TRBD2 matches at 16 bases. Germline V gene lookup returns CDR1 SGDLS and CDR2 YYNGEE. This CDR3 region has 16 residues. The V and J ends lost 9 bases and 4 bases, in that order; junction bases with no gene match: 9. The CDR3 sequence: CATSPGLAGGPETQYF. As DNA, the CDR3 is TGTGCCACCTCTCCGGGACTAGCGGGAGGGCCAGAGACCCAGTACTTC. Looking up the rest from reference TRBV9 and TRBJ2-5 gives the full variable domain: DSGVTQTPKHLITATGQRVTLRCSPRSGDLSVYWYQQSLDQGLQFLIQYYNGEERAKGNILERFSAQQFPDLHSELNLSSLELGDSALYFCATSPGLAGGPETQYFGPGTRLLVL.

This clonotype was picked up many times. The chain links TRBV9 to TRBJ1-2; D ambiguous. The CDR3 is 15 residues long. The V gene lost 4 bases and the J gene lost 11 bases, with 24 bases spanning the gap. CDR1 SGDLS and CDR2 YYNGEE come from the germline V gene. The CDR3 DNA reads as TGTGCCAGCAGCCCACAAATCGGTTTTCGAGCGGTTTACACCTTC. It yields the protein CASSPQIGFRAVYTF.

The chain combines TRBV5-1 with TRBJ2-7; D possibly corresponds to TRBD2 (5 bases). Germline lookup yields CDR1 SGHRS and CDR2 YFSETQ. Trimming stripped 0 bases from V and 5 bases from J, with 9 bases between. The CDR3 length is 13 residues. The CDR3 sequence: CASSLDSSDEQYF. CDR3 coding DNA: TGCGCCAGCAGCTTGGACAGTAGCGACGAGCAGTACTTC.

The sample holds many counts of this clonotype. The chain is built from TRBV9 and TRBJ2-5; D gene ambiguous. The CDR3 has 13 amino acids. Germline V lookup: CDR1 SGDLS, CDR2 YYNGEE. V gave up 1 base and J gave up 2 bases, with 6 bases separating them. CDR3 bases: TGTGCCAGCAGCGTAAGCTCTCAAGAGACCCAGTACTTC. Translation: CASSVSSQETQYF.

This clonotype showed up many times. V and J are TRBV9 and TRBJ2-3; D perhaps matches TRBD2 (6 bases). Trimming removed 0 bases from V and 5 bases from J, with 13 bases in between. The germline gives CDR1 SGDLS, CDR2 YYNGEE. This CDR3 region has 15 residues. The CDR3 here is CASSVAPAGQDTQYF. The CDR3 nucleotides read TGTGCCAGCAGCGTAGCTCCGGCGGGGCAAGATACGCAGTATTTT.

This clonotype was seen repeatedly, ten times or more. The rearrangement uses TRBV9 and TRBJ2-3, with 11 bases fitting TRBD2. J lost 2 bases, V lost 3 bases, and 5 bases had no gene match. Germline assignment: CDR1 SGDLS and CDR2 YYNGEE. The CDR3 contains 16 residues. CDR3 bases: TGTGCCAGCAGCGGTAGCGGGAGGGGTAACACAGATACGCAGTATTTT. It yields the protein CASSGSGRGNTDTQYF.

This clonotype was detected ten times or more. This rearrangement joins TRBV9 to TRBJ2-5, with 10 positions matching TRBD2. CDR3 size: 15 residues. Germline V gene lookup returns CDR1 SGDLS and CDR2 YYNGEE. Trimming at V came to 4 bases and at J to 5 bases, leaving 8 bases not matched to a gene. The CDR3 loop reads CASSPRLAGVETQYF. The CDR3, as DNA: TGTGCCAGCAGCCCGAGGCTAGCGGGAGTGGAGACCCAGTACTTC.

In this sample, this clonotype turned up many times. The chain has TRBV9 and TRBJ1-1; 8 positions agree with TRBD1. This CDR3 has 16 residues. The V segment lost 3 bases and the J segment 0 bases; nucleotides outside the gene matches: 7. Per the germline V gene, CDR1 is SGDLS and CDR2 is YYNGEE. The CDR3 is CASSAGTGFMNTEAFF. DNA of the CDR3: TGTGCCAGCAGCGCCGGGACAGGTTTTATGAACACTGAAGCTTTCTTT.

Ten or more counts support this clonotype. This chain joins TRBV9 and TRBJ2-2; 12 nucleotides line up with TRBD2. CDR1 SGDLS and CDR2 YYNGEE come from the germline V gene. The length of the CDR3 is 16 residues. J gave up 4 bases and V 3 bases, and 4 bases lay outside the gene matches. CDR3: CASSAGLAGLTGELFF. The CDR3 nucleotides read TGTGCCAGCAGCGCGGGACTAGCGGGTCTCACCGGGGAGCTGTTTTTT.

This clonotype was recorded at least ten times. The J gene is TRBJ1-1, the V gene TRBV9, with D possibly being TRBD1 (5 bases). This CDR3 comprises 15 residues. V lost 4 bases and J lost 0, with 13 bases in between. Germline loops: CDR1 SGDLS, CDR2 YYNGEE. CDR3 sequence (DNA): TGTGCCAGCAGCCCCACGACAGTATTGAACACTGAAGCTTTCTTT. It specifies CASSPTTVLNTEAFF. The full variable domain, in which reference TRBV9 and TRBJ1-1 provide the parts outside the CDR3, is DSGVTQTPKHLITATGQRVTLRCSPRSGDLSVYWYQQSLDQGLQFLIQYYNGEERAKGNILERFSAQQFPDLHSELNLSSLELGDSALYFCASSPTTVLNTEAFFGQGTRLTVV.

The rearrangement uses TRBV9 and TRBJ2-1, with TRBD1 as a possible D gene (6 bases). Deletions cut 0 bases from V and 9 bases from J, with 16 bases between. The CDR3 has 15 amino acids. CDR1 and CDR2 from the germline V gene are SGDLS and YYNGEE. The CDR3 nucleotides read TGTGCCAGCAGCGTAGTCGACAGGCCCGGTACTGAGCAGTTCTTC. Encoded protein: CASSVVDRPGTEQFF. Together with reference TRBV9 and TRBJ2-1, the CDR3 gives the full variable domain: DSGVTQTPKHLITATGQRVTLRCSPRSGDLSVYWYQQSLDQGLQFLIQYYNGEERAKGNILERFSAQQFPDLHSELNLSSLELGDSALYFCASSVVDRPGTEQFFGPGTRLTVL.

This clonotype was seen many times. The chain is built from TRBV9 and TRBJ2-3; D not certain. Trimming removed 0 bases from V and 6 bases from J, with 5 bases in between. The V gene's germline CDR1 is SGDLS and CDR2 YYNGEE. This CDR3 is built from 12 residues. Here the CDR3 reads CASSVEWDTQYF. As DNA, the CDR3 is TGTGCCAGCAGCGTAGAGTGGGATACGCAGTATTTT.

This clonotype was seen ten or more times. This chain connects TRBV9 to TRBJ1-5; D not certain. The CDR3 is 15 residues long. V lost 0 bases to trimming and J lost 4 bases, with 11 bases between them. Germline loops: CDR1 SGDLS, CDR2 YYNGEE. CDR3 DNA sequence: TGTGCCAGCAGCGTAGATGCAGAGGCAAATCAGCCCCAGCATTTT. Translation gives CASSVDAEANQPQHF.

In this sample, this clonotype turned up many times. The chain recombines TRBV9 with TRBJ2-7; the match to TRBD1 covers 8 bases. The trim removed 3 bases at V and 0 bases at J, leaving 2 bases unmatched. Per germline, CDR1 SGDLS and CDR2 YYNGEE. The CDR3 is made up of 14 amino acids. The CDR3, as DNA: TGTGCCAGCAGCGCACAGGGGGGCTCCTACGAGCAGTACTTC. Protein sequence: CASSAQGGSYEQYF.

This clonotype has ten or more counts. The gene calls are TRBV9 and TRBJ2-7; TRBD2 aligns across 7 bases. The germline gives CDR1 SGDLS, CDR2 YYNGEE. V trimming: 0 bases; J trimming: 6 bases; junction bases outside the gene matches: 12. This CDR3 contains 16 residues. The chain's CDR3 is CASSVEASAGKVEQYF. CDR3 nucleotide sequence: TGTGCCAGCAGCGTAGAGGCTTCAGCGGGAAAAGTCGAGCAGTACTTC.

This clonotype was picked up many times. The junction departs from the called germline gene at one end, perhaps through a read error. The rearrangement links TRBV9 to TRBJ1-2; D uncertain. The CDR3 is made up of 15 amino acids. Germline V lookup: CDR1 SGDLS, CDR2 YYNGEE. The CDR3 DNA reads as TGTGCCAGCAACGTAGGTAGTACTTTTAACTATGGCTACACCTTC. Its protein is CASNVGSTFNYGYTF. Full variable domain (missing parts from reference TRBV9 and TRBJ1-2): DSGVTQTPKHLITATGQRVTLRCSPRSGDLSVYWYQQSLDQGLQFLIQYYNGEERAKGNILERFSAQQFPDLHSELNLSSLELGDSALYFCASNVGSTFNYGYTFGSGTRLTVV.

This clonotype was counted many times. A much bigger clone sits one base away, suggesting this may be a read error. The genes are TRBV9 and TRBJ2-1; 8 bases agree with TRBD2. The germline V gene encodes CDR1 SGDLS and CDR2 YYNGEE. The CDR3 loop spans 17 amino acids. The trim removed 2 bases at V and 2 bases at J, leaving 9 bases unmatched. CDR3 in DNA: TGTGCCAGCAGCGTTGGGCCCGCGGGAGGCCCCTACAATGAGCAGTTCTTC. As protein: CASSVGPAGGPYNEQFF. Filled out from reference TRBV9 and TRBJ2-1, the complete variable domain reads DSGVTQTPKHLITATGQRVTLRCSPRSGDLSVYWYQQSLDQGLQFLIQYYNGEERAKGNILERFSAQQFPDLHSELNLSSLELGDSALYFCASSVGPAGGPYNEQFFGPGTRLTVL.

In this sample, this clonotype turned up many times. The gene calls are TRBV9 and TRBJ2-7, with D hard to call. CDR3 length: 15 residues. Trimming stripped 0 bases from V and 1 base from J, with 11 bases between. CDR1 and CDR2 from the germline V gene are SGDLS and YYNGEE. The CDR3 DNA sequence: TGTGCCAGCAGCGTAGCCACGGGCCGGTCCTACGAGCAGTACTTC. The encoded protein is CASSVATGRSYEQYF.

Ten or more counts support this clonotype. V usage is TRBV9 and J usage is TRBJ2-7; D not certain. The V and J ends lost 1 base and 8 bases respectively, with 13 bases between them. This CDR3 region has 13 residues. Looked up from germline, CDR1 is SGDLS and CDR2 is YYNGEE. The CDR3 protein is CASSVSDQAKQYF. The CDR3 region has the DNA TGTGCCAGCAGCGTATCCGACCAGGCAAAGCAGTACTTC. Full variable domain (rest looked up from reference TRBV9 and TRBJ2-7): DSGVTQTPKHLITATGQRVTLRCSPRSGDLSVYWYQQSLDQGLQFLIQYYNGEERAKGNILERFSAQQFPDLHSELNLSSLELGDSALYFCASSVSDQAKQYFGPGTRLTVT.

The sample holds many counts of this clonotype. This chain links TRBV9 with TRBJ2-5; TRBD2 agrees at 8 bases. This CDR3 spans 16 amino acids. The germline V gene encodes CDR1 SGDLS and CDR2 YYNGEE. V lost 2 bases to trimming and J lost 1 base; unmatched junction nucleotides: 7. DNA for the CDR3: TGTGCCAGCAGCGTGGATGCGGGGGGCTTCCAAGAGACCCAGTACTTC. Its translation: CASSVDAGGFQETQYF.

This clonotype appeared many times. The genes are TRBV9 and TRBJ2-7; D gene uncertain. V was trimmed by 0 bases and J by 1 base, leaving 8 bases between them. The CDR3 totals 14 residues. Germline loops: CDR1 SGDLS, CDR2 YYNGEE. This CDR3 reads CASSVDYSSYEQYF. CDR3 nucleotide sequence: TGTGCCAGCAGCGTAGACTACTCTTCCTACGAGCAGTACTTC.

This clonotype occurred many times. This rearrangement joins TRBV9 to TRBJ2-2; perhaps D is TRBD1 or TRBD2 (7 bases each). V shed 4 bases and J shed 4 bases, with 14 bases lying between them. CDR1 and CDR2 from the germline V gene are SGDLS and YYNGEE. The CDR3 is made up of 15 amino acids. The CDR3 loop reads CASSWGQRGTGELFF. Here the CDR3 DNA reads TGTGCCAGCAGCTGGGGACAGCGGGGCACCGGGGAGCTGTTTTTT.

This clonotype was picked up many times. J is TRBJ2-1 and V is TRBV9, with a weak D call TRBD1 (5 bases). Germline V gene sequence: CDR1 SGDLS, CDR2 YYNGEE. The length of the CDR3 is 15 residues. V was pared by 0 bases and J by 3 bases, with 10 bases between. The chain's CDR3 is CASSVAQGGYNEQFF. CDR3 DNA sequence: TGTGCCAGCAGCGTAGCCCAGGGCGGCTACAATGAGCAGTTCTTC.

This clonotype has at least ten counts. CDR3 protein: CASSPRGGGRSDTQYF. The DNA of the CDR3 is TGTGCCAGCAGCCCGAGAGGCGGGGGTAGATCAGATACGCAGTATTTT. The chain combines TRBV9 with TRBJ2-3, with 7 bases that match TRBD2. This CDR3 is 16 amino acids long. The trim removed 4 bases at V and 4 bases at J, leaving 12 bases unmatched. Germline V gene data show CDR1 as SGDLS and CDR2 as YYNGEE.

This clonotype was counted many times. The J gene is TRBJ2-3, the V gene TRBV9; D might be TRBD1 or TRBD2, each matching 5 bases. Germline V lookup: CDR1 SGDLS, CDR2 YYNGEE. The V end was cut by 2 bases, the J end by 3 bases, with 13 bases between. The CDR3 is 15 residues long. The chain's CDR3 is CASSVLGVGTDTQYF. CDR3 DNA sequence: TGTGCCAGCAGCGTGCTGGGGGTGGGGACAGATACGCAGTATTTT. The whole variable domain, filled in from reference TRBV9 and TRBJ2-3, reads DSGVTQTPKHLITATGQRVTLRCSPRSGDLSVYWYQQSLDQGLQFLIQYYNGEERAKGNILERFSAQQFPDLHSELNLSSLELGDSALYFCASSVLGVGTDTQYFGPGTRLTVL.

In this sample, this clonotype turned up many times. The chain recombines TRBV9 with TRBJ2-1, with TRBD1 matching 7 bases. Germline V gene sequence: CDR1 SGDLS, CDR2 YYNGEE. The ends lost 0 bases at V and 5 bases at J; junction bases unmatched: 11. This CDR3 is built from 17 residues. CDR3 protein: CASSVAIFRGQNNEQFF. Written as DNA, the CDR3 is TGTGCCAGCAGCGTAGCCATTTTTAGGGGACAGAACAATGAGCAGTTCTTC.

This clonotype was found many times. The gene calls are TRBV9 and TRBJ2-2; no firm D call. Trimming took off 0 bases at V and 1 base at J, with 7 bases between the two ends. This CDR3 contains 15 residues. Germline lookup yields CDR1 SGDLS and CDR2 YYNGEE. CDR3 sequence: CASSVVWVNTGELFF. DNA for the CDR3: TGTGCCAGCAGCGTAGTTTGGGTGAACACCGGGGAGCTGTTTTTT.